This T cell receptor (beta chain) was retrieved from a study of T cells in Graves' hyperthyroidism and ophthalmopathy. Study-wide background: Prior to any treatment, at the point of initial diagnosis, peripheral blood was collected.

Amplification yielded TCR beta CDR3 regions, with RNA transcripts as the source. HTBI primers were the set used in a first-round RT-PCR of the TCR CDR3. TCRdb re-derived calls from the multiplex PCR reads in MiXCR, one entry per CDR3 protein. The data contain around 340,000 distinct CDR3 sequences, around 13% of them seen just once; the ten biggest clones take up 20% to 25%. Findings and limits, study-wide: Also found in blood were most expanded thyroid clonotypes above 0.001.

Lactation, pregnancy, other autoimmune disease or uncontrolled infection excluded patients. Orbital computed tomography and thyroid ultrasound, together with serum TRAb and thyroxine and clinical symptoms, were used for diagnoses. In germline, CDR1 is MDHEN, CDR2 SYDVKM. The V segment lost 6 bases and the J segment 2 bases; nucleotides outside the gene matches: 7. The CDR3 is 14 amino acids. This clonotype was found many times. Its antigen is not known. Sequenced sample: blood. This TCR derives from a woman aged 25 to 39 with Graves' hyperthyroidism. The gene calls are TRBV28 and TRBJ2-7; 7 nucleotides match TRBD1. The CDR3: CASRKTGTAYEQYF. CDR3 in DNA: TGTGCCAGCAGAAAAACCGGGACAGCCTACGAGCAGTACTTC.